This passage covers 19 T cell receptor beta chains from one sample sequenced in a study of blood T cell repertoires in COVID-19. Clones were sequenced by immunoSEQ multiplex PCR, and TCRdb holds only the in-frame ones, with some missing. The sample gives over 75,000 clones, approximately 89% of which show up once; about 5% is in the top ten. The sequencing input was peripheral blood. Receptors originate from a woman at least 80 years old with active COVID-19.

The chain is built from TRBV24-1 and TRBJ2-1, with 7 bases that match TRBD2. J was trimmed by 1 base and V by 3 bases; bases with no gene match: 5. The germline CDR1 and CDR2 sequences are KGHDR and SFDVKD. The CDR3 contains 16 residues. The CDR3 loop reads CATSDPGGGSYNEQFF. In nucleotides, the CDR3 is TGTGCCACCAGTGATCCGGGAGGCGGATCCTACAATGAGCAGTTCTTC.

The rearrangement uses TRBV7-6 and TRBJ1-1; a possible D gene is TRBD1 (5 bases). CDR1 and CDR2 from the germline V gene are SGHVS and FNYEAQ. The length of the CDR3 is 16 residues. Trimming removed 5 bases from V and 6 bases from J, with 22 bases in between. The DNA of the CDR3 is TGTGCCAGCAGCCCTAGGTCAGGGCGGGGGACGGCTGAAGCTTTCTTT. This codes for CASSPRSGRGTAEAFF.

This clone was recorded only once. The chain recombines TRBV9 with TRBJ2-3; the match to TRBD1 covers 7 bases. The CDR3 is 15 residues long. Germline loops: CDR1 SGDLS, CDR2 YYNGEE. J gave up 8 bases and V 0 bases, and 9 bases lay outside the gene matches. The CDR3 sequence is CASSVEGALLSTQYF. The CDR3 DNA is TGTGCCAGCAGCGTAGAGGGGGCCCTCCTTTCTACGCAGTATTTT.

The gene calls are TRBV6-6 and TRBJ2-2; 10 positions match TRBD2. The germline gives CDR1 MNHNY, CDR2 SVGAGI (reference sequence). This CDR3 region has 15 residues. Trimming at V came to 7 bases and at J to 9 bases, leaving 11 bases not matched to a gene. The CDR3 DNA reads as TGTGCCAGCACCCAGCGGGAGGGGGTCAGCCGGGAGCTGTTTTTT. Protein sequence: CASTQREGVSRELFF.

This clone occurred once. This chain uses TRBV28 with TRBJ2-1; 11 nucleotides align to TRBD2. Germline lookup yields CDR1 MDHEN and CDR2 SYDVKM. This CDR3 spans 14 amino acids. The ends lost 6 bases at V and 9 bases at J; junction bases unmatched: 7. The chain's CDR3 is CASRLAGVESEQFF. CDR3 in DNA: TGTGCCAGCAGACTAGCGGGAGTGGAGAGTGAGCAGTTCTTC.

The chain combines TRBV28 with TRBJ2-6, with D possibly TRBD2 on 6 matching bases. The germline gives CDR1 MDHEN, CDR2 SYDVKM. Trimming took off 6 bases at V and 2 bases at J, with 11 bases between the two ends. This CDR3 has 15 residues. The CDR3, as DNA: TGTGCCAGCAGCCGGAGGGGTACTGGGGCCAACGTCCTGACTTTC. Encoded protein: CASSRRGTGANVLTF. Drawing the rest from reference TRBV28 and TRBJ2-6, the complete variable domain is DVKVTQSSRYLVKRTGEKVFLECVQDMDHENMFWYRQDPGLGLRLIYFSYDVKMKEKGDIPEGYSVSREKKERFSLILESASTNQTSMYLCASSRRGTGANVLTFGAGSRLTVL.

The J gene is TRBJ2-3, the V gene TRBV9, with TRBD2 identical over 16 bases. In germline, CDR1 is SGDLS, CDR2 YYNGEE. The CDR3 has 19 residues. Losses at the gene ends were 4 bases for V and 2 bases for J; bases not matched to a gene: 10. The CDR3 sequence: CASSRLPGLAGGHTDTQYF. CDR3 sequence (DNA): TGTGCCAGCAGCAGACTCCCGGGACTAGCGGGGGGGCACACAGATACGCAGTATTTT.

The chain has TRBV7-9 and TRBJ2-1; 7 bases align to TRBD1. The CDR3 has 13 residues. CDR1 SEHNR and CDR2 FQNEAQ come from the germline V gene (reference sequence). V lost 6 bases, J lost 7 bases, and 6 bases stayed unmatched. In nucleotides, the CDR3 is TGTGCCAGCAGGAAAACAGGGGAGAATGAGCAGTTCTTC. Translated, it gives CASRKTGENEQFF.

The chain links TRBV7-8 to TRBJ1-5, with D perhaps TRBD1 (5 bases). The CDR3 contains 16 residues. V lost 0 bases and J lost 7, with 16 bases in between. Germline CDR1 SGHVS, CDR2 FQNEAQ. CDR3: CASSLAWGGSGQPQHF. CDR3 nucleotides: TGTGCCAGCAGCTTAGCGTGGGGCGGCTCAGGGCAGCCCCAGCATTTT.

This chain uses TRBV24-1 with TRBJ2-1; D might be TRBD1 (6 bases). CDR1 KGHDR and CDR2 SFDVKD come from the germline V gene. Deletions cut 5 bases from V and 8 bases from J, with 24 bases between. The CDR3 loop spans 17 amino acids. This CDR3 reads CATSGRLGASESDEQFF. As DNA, the CDR3 is TGTGCCACCAGTGGCCGACTGGGGGCGTCGGAGTCTGATGAGCAGTTCTTC.

This clone has only a few counts. V gene TRBV7-9 combines with J gene TRBJ1-4; D gene uncertain. V dropped 2 bases and J dropped 3 bases, with 4 bases sitting between them. The CDR3 consists of 13 residues. Germline loops: CDR1 SEHNR, CDR2 FQNEAQ (reference sequence). The CDR3 is CASSLTSNEKLFF. As DNA, the CDR3 is TGTGCCAGCAGCTTAACATCTAATGAAAAACTGTTTTTT.

This clone was counted between two and nine times. The chain employs TRBV5-4 and TRBJ2-1; 9 positions match TRBD2. The CDR3 sequence is 17 residues long. Germline values: CDR1 SGHNT, CDR2 YYREEE (reference sequence). V was pared by 1 base and J by 4 bases, with 9 bases of the junction left unmatched. The CDR3 loop is CASSLHLAGPTYNEQFF. The CDR3 nucleotides read TGTGCCAGCAGCTTGCATCTAGCGGGACCTACTTACAATGAGCAGTTCTTC.

The gene calls are TRBV9 and TRBJ2-5, with 9 bases identical to TRBD2. CDR1 is SGDLS and CDR2 is YYNGEE in the germline V gene. The CDR3 has 18 residues. V shed 2 bases and J 5 bases; nucleotides not matched to a gene: 16. CDR3 loop: CASSVGGTSQAGVETQYF. CDR3 coding DNA: TGTGCCAGCAGCGTGGGGGGGACTAGCCAAGCGGGAGTGGAGACCCAGTACTTC.

This chain connects TRBV4-1 to TRBJ2-2; 8 nucleotides match TRBD2. The CDR3 consists of 16 residues. CDR1 is MGHRA and CDR2 is YSYEKL in the germline V gene. V dropped 4 bases and J dropped 1; count of bases not matched to a gene: 5. This chain's CDR3 is CASSPGTRLNTGELFF. For the CDR3, the DNA is TGCGCCAGCAGCCCCGGGACTAGGCTGAACACCGGGGAGCTGTTTTTT.

The V gene is TRBV21-1, the J gene TRBJ2-3; no check of the table's D call, TRBD1, against the DNA was made. TRBV21-1 is flagged as a pseudogene. The CDR3 length is 16 residues. The CDR3 protein is CASRSGARRWSDTQYF. The CDR3, as DNA: TGTGCCAGCAGATCAGGGGCTAGAAGGTGGTCAGATACGCAGTATTTT.

V and J are TRBV6-2 or TRBV6-3 and TRBJ2-7; the match to TRBD2 covers 13 bases. V was pared by 2 bases and J by 2 bases, with 0 bases of the junction left unmatched. There are 15 residues in the CDR3. Germline loops: CDR1 MNHEY, CDR2 SVGEGT. The CDR3 DNA reads as TGTGCCAGCAGTTACGGACTAGCGGGAGCCTACGAGCAGTACTTC. Encoded protein: CASSYGLAGAYEQYF.

The chain is built from TRBV9 and TRBJ2-2, with TRBD2 matching over 8 bases. The V gene end was trimmed by 0 bases and the J gene end by 10 bases; junction bases not matched to a gene: 11. Per germline, CDR1 SGDLS and CDR2 YYNGEE. This CDR3 has 16 amino acids. This CDR3 is CASSVGAGASSLELFF. In DNA form, the CDR3 reads TGTGCCAGCAGCGTAGGAGCGGGAGCAAGTTCGTTGGAGCTGTTTTTT.

This clone was observed a handful of times. The V call is TRBV7-9, the J call TRBJ1-2, with D uncertain. V was pared by 1 base and J by 6 bases, with 12 bases between. This CDR3 has 14 amino acids. Per the germline V gene, CDR1 is SEHNR and CDR2 is FQNEAQ (reference sequence). This CDR3 is CASSLVVREDGYTF. CDR3 DNA sequence: TGTGCCAGCAGCTTAGTTGTCCGAGAAGATGGCTACACCTTC.

The chain carries TRBV27 and TRBJ2-6; 7 bases line up with TRBD1. With V trimmed by 8 bases and J by 2 bases, 6 bases remained unmatched. Germline V gene lookup returns CDR1 MNHEY and CDR2 SMNVEV (reference sequence). This CDR3 has 15 residues. The CDR3 region has the DNA TGTGCCAGCTCCTACGACAGGGCTGGGGCCAACGTCCTGACTTTC. It specifies CASSYDRAGANVLTF.